A selection of T cell receptor beta chains follows, all from one sample in a study of OX40 agonist ivuxolimab in advanced cancers. Using immunoSEQ multiplex PCR, the repertoire was profiled, and TCRdb retains in-frame clones only, with some absent. The profile covers approximately 35,000 clones, with about nine tenths appearing a single time and 36% taken by the ten largest. The sequencing here drew on CD4+ or CD8+ T cells sorted from blood, taken in a trial of the OX40 agonist ivuxolimab. Receptors were obtained from an adult with an advanced solid tumor such as melanoma, head and neck, liver or kidney cancer. CDR3s include the opening cysteine and the closing phenylalanine or tryptophan. The D gene is left open where the match is weak. Clone sizes are given selectively: once, few, many, or a class where the clone is expanded.

TGTGCCAGCAGCTTAACGGGGGACAGCACAGATACGCAGTATTTT CASSLTGDSTDTQYF TRBJ2-3 15 once . TRBV7-9
TGTGCCAGCAGTTACGGGGGGGACACTGAAGCTTTCTTT CASSYGGDTEAFF TRBJ1-1 13 . . TRBV6-6
TGTGCCAGTAGTACCGGGACAGGGTGGATAGAGACCCAGTACTTC CASSTGTGWIETQYF TRBJ2-5 15 . TRBD1 TRBV19
TGTGCAAGTCGCCATCTTCGGGGCTCCTACGAGCAGTACTTC CASRHLRGSYEQYF TRBJ2-7 14 . . TRBV12-2
TGTGCCAGCAGCTTGGGATCGGGCATACAAGAGACCCAGTACTTC CASSLGSGIQETQYF TRBJ2-5 15 . . TRBV5-6
TGTGCCAGCAGTTTAGGGACAGCGAATGAAAAACTGTTTTTT CASSLGTANEKLFF TRBJ1-4 14 . TRBD1 TRBV28
TGCAGCGTTGTATCGGGGTACAATGAGCAGTTCTTC CSVVSGYNEQFF TRBJ2-1 12 . . TRBV29-1
TGTGCCAGCAGTTTATCTCATGGAAGCGATGAGCAGTTCTTC CASSLSHGSDEQFF TRBJ2-1 14 . . TRBV27
TGTGCCAGCAGCTTGTGGGGAACCAATGAGCAGTTCTTC CASSLWGTNEQFF TRBJ2-1 13 . . TRBV5-5
TGTGCCAGCAGTGACTCGGGGGGGTTGCGCGAGCAGTACTTC CASSDSGGLREQYF TRBJ2-7 14 . TRBD2 TRBV11-3
TGCAGCGTTCGACGCTCCTACGAGCAGTACTTC CSVRRSYEQYF TRBJ2-7 11 . . TRBV29-1
TGTGCCTGGTGCGGACAGGATGGGACTGAAGCTTTCTTT CAWCGQDGTEAFF TRBJ1-1 13 . TRBD1 TRBV30
TGTGCCAGCAGAGGATGGGAGGATCAAGAGACCCAGTACTTC CASRGWEDQETQYF TRBJ2-5 14 . . TRBV27
TGTGCCAGCAGCCTCGGGACTAGCGGGAGAAACCTGGAGCAGTACTTC CASSLGTSGRNLEQYF TRBJ2-7 16 . TRBD2 TRBV7-9
TGTGCCAGCAGCTCCCCTCACTCTGATACGCAGTATTTT CASSSPHSDTQYF TRBJ2-3 13 . . TRBV13
TGTGCCAGCAGTGGGGCAGAGCAGTACTTC CASSGAEQYF TRBJ2-7 10 few . TRBV6-4
TGTGCCAGCCGGGGAGGGACCTACAATGAGCAGTTCTTC CASRGGTYNEQFF TRBJ2-1 13 . TRBD2 TRBV27
TGTGCCAGCAGTTACCGAAGGATTAGCGGAGAGACCCAGTACTTC CASSYRRISGETQYF TRBJ2-5 15 once . TRBV28
TGTGCCAGCAGTTTATCTTGGACAGGTTACTCCTACGAGCAGTACTTC CASSLSWTGYSYEQYF TRBJ2-7 16 . TRBD1 TRBV27
TGTGCCAGTAGTCCCACCTCCAGGGAAACCTACGAGCAGTACTTC CASSPTSRETYEQYF TRBJ2-7 15 . . TRBV19
TGTGCCAGCAGTCCGCAGGGGTGGGCTGAAGCTTTCTTT CASSPQGWAEAFF TRBJ1-1 13 . . TRBV6-5
TGTGCCAGTAGTAGGACAGGCCCCAATGAGCAGTTCTTC CASSRTGPNEQFF TRBJ2-1 13 . TRBD1 TRBV19
TGTGCCAGCAGCCCCCCAGGGCGGGCCGGGGAGCTGTTTTTT CASSPPGRAGELFF TRBJ2-2 14 . . TRBV5-4
TGTGCCAGCAGCCGCGGTGGGAGTGGCTACAATGAGCAGTTCTTC CASSRGGSGYNEQFF TRBJ2-1 15 . . TRBV13
TGTGCCAGCAGTTACGGTGCGGGGACCACTGAAGCTTTCTTT CASSYGAGTTEAFF TRBJ1-1 14 . . TRBV6-5
TGTGCCAGTAAGTTGTCAGTGAACACTGAAGCTTTCTTT CASKLSVNTEAFF TRBJ1-1 13 . . TRBV19
TGTGCCAGTACTAGGGCCGACACGGGCACAGATACGCAGTATTTT CASTRADTGTDTQYF TRBJ2-3 15 . . TRBV19
TGTGCCAGCAGGGCAGGCCACCCGGGACCCTACAATGAGCAGTTCTTC CASRAGHPGPYNEQFF TRBJ2-1 16 . . TRBV9
TGTGCCACCAGCAGAGAAGGGACAGGCTACGAGCAGTACTTC CATSREGTGYEQYF TRBJ2-7 14 . TRBD1 TRBV15
TGTGCCAGCAGTGAAAATTTGATGGGGGGCTACACCTTC CASSENLMGGYTF TRBJ1-2 13 many . TRBV6-1
TGTGCCAGTAGTATAGTTTGGGTTGGCGGACTAGCGGGAGGGAGTTTCTACAATGAGCAGTTCTTC CASSIVWVGGLAGGSFYNEQFF TRBJ2-1 22 . TRBD2 TRBV19
TGTGCCAGCAGCTCACCCGGGTACGAGCAGTACTTC CASSSPGYEQYF TRBJ2-7 12 . . TRBV13
TGTGCCAGCAGCTTAGCCTGGGAGGAGGGAACCGGGGAGCTGTTTTTT CASSLAWEEGTGELFF TRBJ2-2 16 . . TRBV7-8
TGTGCCAGCAGCTCTGACAACTACAATGAGCAGTTCTTC CASSSDNYNEQFF TRBJ2-1 13 . . TRBV5-8
TGTGCCAGCAGCCTACCGGGGGCCGGGGAGCTGTTTTTT CASSLPGAGELFF TRBJ2-2 13 . . TRBV7-9
TGTGCCAGCAGTTACTCGGGTCAGGACGTCTCCTACGAGCAGTACTTC CASSYSGQDVSYEQYF TRBJ2-7 16 . . TRBV6-5
TGCGCCAGCAGCCTCCAGGCCTATGGAGGGAATGAGCAGTTCTTC CASSLQAYGGNEQFF TRBJ2-1 15 . . TRBV4-1
TGTGCCAGCAGCCTGGGACAAAAAGCTTTCTTT CASSLGQKAFF TRBJ1-1 11 . . TRBV5-6
TGTGCCAGCAGCTTATCAGGGACCGGGGAGCTGTTTTTT CASSLSGTGELFF TRBJ2-2 13 once . TRBV7-6
TGTGCCACCAGGGACAGAAACTCCTACGAGCAGTACTTC CATRDRNSYEQYF TRBJ2-7 13 . TRBD1 TRBV27
TGTGCCAGTAGTAGATTAGCGGGGGGCGGTGAGACCCAGTACTTC CASSRLAGGGETQYF TRBJ2-5 15 . TRBD2 TRBV19
TGTGCCAGCAGTGGGACAGGGGGTATCGAGCAGTACTTC CASSGTGGIEQYF TRBJ2-7 13 once TRBD1 TRBV2
TGTGCCAGCAGCCTAGGGGGCGTCCAGCCCCAGCATTTT CASSLGGVQPQHF TRBJ1-5 13 . TRBD1 TRBV7-2
TGCACCAGCAGCCAAGGGCTAGCGGGATTCGGGCCCTCCTACGAGCAGTACTTC CTSSQGLAGFGPSYEQYF TRBJ2-7 18 once . TRBV1
TGTGCCAGTAGTATTGGGTTCGTAGACGGGGGCGAATACACTGAAGCTTTCTTT CASSIGFVDGGEYTEAFF TRBJ1-1 18 once . TRBV19
TGTGCCAGCAGCGTAGCCCCACAGAACAATGAGCAGTTCTTC CASSVAPQNNEQFF TRBJ2-1 14 . . TRBV9